These T cell receptor beta chains were read from a single sample in a study of T cell responses to AZD1222 COVID-19 vaccine. Here immunoSEQ multiplex PCR was the method, and the copy in TCRdb shows in-frame clones only, minus some. The sample table sets out about 140,000 clones. Input material: peripheral blood. Receptors originate from an adult in good health. Each CDR3 is given with its conserved first and last residue. Fields, in order: V gene, D gene, J gene, CDR3 protein, CDR3 DNA. D genes are given only for firm matches.

v_call: TRBV19
d_call: .
j_call: TRBJ1-2
cdr3_aa: CASRPGSVDGYTF
cdr3_nt: TGTGCCAGTAGGCCAGGGAGCGTCGATGGCTACACCTTC

v_call: TRBV4-2
d_call: .
j_call: TRBJ1-5
cdr3_aa: CASSQGGNSQPQHF
cdr3_nt: TGTGCCAGCAGCCAAGGAGGGAATAGTCAGCCCCAGCATTTT

v_call: TRBV24-1
d_call: .
j_call: TRBJ1-3
cdr3_aa: CATSEIMTEGNTIYF
cdr3_nt: TGTGCCACCAGTGAAATCATGACAGAGGGAAACACCATATATTTT

v_call: TRBV19
d_call: .
j_call: TRBJ1-5
cdr3_aa: CASSIKNLGVQPQHF
cdr3_nt: TGTGCCAGTAGTATAAAAAACCTAGGGGTCCAGCCCCAGCATTTT

v_call: TRBV14
d_call: .
j_call: TRBJ2-3
cdr3_aa: CASSRGVTDTQYF
cdr3_nt: TGTGCCAGCAGCCGTGGGGTCACAGATACGCAGTATTTT

v_call: TRBV6-2/TRBV6-3
d_call: TRBD2
j_call: TRBJ2-1
cdr3_aa: CASSLWPSGGASSYNEQFF
cdr3_nt: TGTGCCAGCAGCCTTTGGCCTAGCGGGGGGGCTAGCTCCTACAATGAGCAGTTCTTC

v_call: TRBV18
d_call: .
j_call: TRBJ1-1
cdr3_aa: CASSPNSDPPGAFF
cdr3_nt: TGTGCCAGCTCACCCAACTCCGACCCGCCCGGAGCTTTCTTT

v_call: TRBV6-5
d_call: .
j_call: TRBJ1-1
cdr3_aa: CASKVEWAEAFF
cdr3_nt: TGTGCCAGCAAAGTAGAATGGGCTGAAGCTTTCTTT

v_call: TRBV7-8
d_call: TRBD1
j_call: TRBJ2-2
cdr3_aa: CASSLQGATGELFF
cdr3_nt: TGTGCCAGCAGCTTACAGGGGGCCACCGGGGAGCTGTTTTTT

v_call: TRBV9
d_call: .
j_call: TRBJ2-5
cdr3_aa: CASSVGTEETQYF
cdr3_nt: TGTGCCAGCAGCGTAGGGACTGAAGAGACCCAGTACTTC

v_call: TRBV7-8
d_call: TRBD1
j_call: TRBJ1-1
cdr3_aa: CASSLNPGLRPTGSGTEAFF
cdr3_nt: TGTGCCAGCAGCTTAAACCCAGGGCTCCGACCGACAGGGTCTGGCACTGAAGCTTTCTTT

v_call: TRBV4-2
d_call: .
j_call: TRBJ1-4
cdr3_aa: CASSPPENLNEKLFF
cdr3_nt: TGTGCCAGCAGCCCTCCTGAGAACCTGAATGAAAAACTGTTTTTT

v_call: TRBV2
d_call: .
j_call: TRBJ1-6
cdr3_aa: CASRDSDFNSPLHF
cdr3_nt: TGTGCCAGCAGGGACAGCGACTTTAATTCACCCCTCCACTTT

v_call: TRBV6-5
d_call: .
j_call: TRBJ2-3
cdr3_aa: CASGPPTDTQYF
cdr3_nt: TGTGCCAGCGGGCCTCCCACAGATACGCAGTATTTT

v_call: TRBV11-2
d_call: TRBD2
j_call: TRBJ2-1
cdr3_aa: CASSLDYRTSVYEQFF
cdr3_nt: TGTGCCAGCAGCTTAGATTACCGGACTAGCGTGTATGAGCAGTTCTTC

v_call: TRBV5-5
d_call: TRBD1
j_call: TRBJ2-3
cdr3_aa: CASSPRQGATDTQYF
cdr3_nt: TGTGCCAGCAGCCCCCGACAGGGTGCGACAGATACGCAGTATTTT

v_call: TRBV6-2/TRBV6-3
d_call: .
j_call: TRBJ1-5
cdr3_aa: CASSYAGSNQPQHF
cdr3_nt: TGTGCCAGCAGTTACGCAGGGAGTAATCAGCCCCAGCATTTT

v_call: TRBV18
d_call: .
j_call: TRBJ2-7
cdr3_aa: CASSPLAHEQYF
cdr3_nt: TGTGCCAGCTCCCCACTAGCACACGAGCAGTACTTC

v_call: TRBV7-8
d_call: TRBD1
j_call: TRBJ1-1
cdr3_aa: CASRAGGTEAFF
cdr3_nt: TGTGCCAGCAGAGCAGGGGGCACTGAAGCTTTCTTT

v_call: TRBV19
d_call: .
j_call: TRBJ1-1
cdr3_aa: CASSIFDREAFF
cdr3_nt: TGTGCCAGTAGTATCTTCGACAGAGAAGCTTTCTTT

v_call: TRBV20-1
d_call: TRBD1
j_call: TRBJ1-6
cdr3_aa: CSASAGGMNSPLHF
cdr3_nt: TGCAGTGCTAGTGCAGGGGGGATGAATTCACCCCTCCACTTT

v_call: TRBV19
d_call: .
j_call: TRBJ2-4
cdr3_aa: CASSIVGGKNIQYF
cdr3_nt: TGTGCCAGTAGTATCGTCGGGGGCAAAAACATTCAGTACTTC

v_call: TRBV7-6
d_call: .
j_call: TRBJ2-5
cdr3_aa: CASSPTRAETQYF
cdr3_nt: TGTGCCAGCAGCCCGACTAGGGCGGAGACCCAGTACTTC

v_call: TRBV19
d_call: .
j_call: TRBJ1-1
cdr3_aa: CASSIGTQGAFF
cdr3_nt: TGTGCCAGTAGTATAGGCACCCAGGGGGCTTTCTTT

v_call: TRBV18
d_call: .
j_call: TRBJ2-7
cdr3_aa: CASSPTGYEQYF
cdr3_nt: TGTGCCAGCTCACCTACAGGTTACGAGCAGTACTTC

v_call: TRBV6-5
d_call: .
j_call: TRBJ1-1
cdr3_aa: CASSPGLNTEAFF
cdr3_nt: TGTGCCAGCAGCCCCGGTTTGAACACTGAAGCTTTCTTT

v_call: TRBV7-2
d_call: TRBD1
j_call: TRBJ2-3
cdr3_aa: CASGIQGARGTDTQYF
cdr3_nt: TGTGCCAGCGGTATACAGGGGGCACGAGGAACAGATACGCAGTATTTT

v_call: TRBV6-5
d_call: TRBD2
j_call: TRBJ2-1
cdr3_aa: CASSYYQRGDDEQFF
cdr3_nt: TGTGCCAGCAGTTACTACCAGCGGGGGGACGATGAGCAGTTCTTC

v_call: TRBV11-3
d_call: .
j_call: TRBJ2-4
cdr3_aa: CASSLGYRWEAKNIQYF
cdr3_nt: TGTGCCAGCAGCTTAGGGTACAGGTGGGAGGCCAAAAACATTCAGTACTTC

v_call: TRBV7-9
d_call: .
j_call: TRBJ1-1
cdr3_aa: CASSPPGTRDTEAFF
cdr3_nt: TGTGCCAGCAGCCCCCCTGGAACTCGGGACACTGAAGCTTTCTTT

v_call: TRBV24-1
d_call: .
j_call: TRBJ1-4
cdr3_aa: CATSDLGGRGTNEKLFF
cdr3_nt: TGTGCCACCAGTGATTTGGGGGGTCGGGGGACTAATGAAAAACTGTTTTTT

v_call: TRBV2
d_call: .
j_call: TRBJ1-4
cdr3_aa: CASRRQNFNEKLFF
cdr3_nt: TGTGCCAGCAGGAGACAGAACTTCAATGAAAAACTGTTTTTT

v_call: TRBV12-5
d_call: .
j_call: TRBJ1-2
cdr3_aa: CASGLVLVDTNYGYTF
cdr3_nt: TGTGCTAGTGGTTTGGTACTTGTGGACACCAACTATGGCTACACCTTC

v_call: TRBV7-2
d_call: .
j_call: TRBJ1-2
cdr3_aa: CASSHDSYGYTF
cdr3_nt: TGTGCCAGCAGCCACGACAGCTATGGCTACACCTTC

v_call: TRBV5-1
d_call: .
j_call: TRBJ2-2
cdr3_aa: CASSPGPSTGELFF
cdr3_nt: TGCGCCAGCAGCCCGGGCCCTTCCACCGGGGAGCTGTTTTTT

v_call: TRBV4-1
d_call: .
j_call: TRBJ2-3
cdr3_aa: CASSPGYLEASTDTQYF
cdr3_nt: TGCGCCAGCAGCCCTGGATATTTGGAGGCCAGCACAGATACGCAGTATTTT

v_call: TRBV5-1
d_call: .
j_call: TRBJ2-2
cdr3_aa: CASSQSSGTYTGELFF
cdr3_nt: TGCGCCAGCAGCCAATCCTCCGGGACTTACACCGGGGAGCTGTTTTTT

v_call: TRBV21-1
d_call: .
j_call: TRBJ2-2
cdr3_aa: CASHPDRGNTGELFF
cdr3_nt: TGTGCCAGCCACCCCGACAGGGGAAACACCGGGGAGCTGTTTTTT

v_call: TRBV30
d_call: .
j_call: TRBJ1-2
cdr3_aa: CAWSVLGGRFLDGYTF
cdr3_nt: TGTGCCTGGAGTGTACTTGGTGGTCGGTTTTTGGATGGCTACACCTTC

v_call: TRBV28
d_call: .
j_call: TRBJ1-4
cdr3_aa: CASSSPALGAGEKLFF
cdr3_nt: TGTGCCAGCAGTTCTCCTGCCCTGGGGGCCGGCGAAAAACTGTTTTTT

v_call: TRBV6-5
d_call: .
j_call: TRBJ1-2
cdr3_aa: CASSYSGGLGNGYTF
cdr3_nt: TGTGCCAGCAGTTACTCGGGGGGATTAGGCAACGGCTACACCTTC

v_call: TRBV2
d_call: TRBD1
j_call: TRBJ1-3
cdr3_aa: CASSVGQGRNTIYF
cdr3_nt: TGTGCCAGCAGTGTAGGACAGGGAAGAAACACCATATATTTT

v_call: TRBV3-1/TRBV3-2
d_call: .
j_call: TRBJ1-2
cdr3_aa: CASSQFLGGADGYTF
cdr3_nt: TGTGCCAGCAGCCAATTTTTAGGGGGTGCCGATGGCTACACCTTC

v_call: TRBV6-5
d_call: .
j_call: TRBJ1-2
cdr3_aa: CASRTDRFNGYTF
cdr3_nt: TGTGCCAGCAGAACCGACAGGTTTAATGGCTACACCTTC

v_call: TRBV12-3/TRBV12-4
d_call: .
j_call: TRBJ1-2
cdr3_aa: CASSLTGFYGYTF
cdr3_nt: TGTGCCAGCAGTTTAACAGGGTTCTATGGCTACACCTTC

v_call: TRBV5-1
d_call: .
j_call: TRBJ2-1
cdr3_aa: CASSVPVRNEQFF
cdr3_nt: TGCGCCAGCAGTGTTCCCGTTCGAAATGAGCAGTTCTTC

v_call: TRBV6-1
d_call: .
j_call: TRBJ1-5
cdr3_aa: CASSERGGNQPQHF
cdr3_nt: TGTGCCAGCAGTGAGCGGGGGGGGAATCAGCCCCAGCATTTT

v_call: TRBV28
d_call: .
j_call: TRBJ2-3
cdr3_aa: CATRGTSTDTQYF
cdr3_nt: TGTGCCACCAGGGGTACTAGCACAGATACGCAGTATTTT

v_call: TRBV6-1
d_call: .
j_call: TRBJ2-3
cdr3_aa: CASSESLPAIGTDTQYF
cdr3_nt: TGTGCCAGCAGTGAAAGTCTACCGGCAATTGGCACAGATACGCAGTATTTT

v_call: TRBV7-2
d_call: .
j_call: TRBJ2-3
cdr3_aa: CASSLVVGLADTQYF
cdr3_nt: TGTGCCAGCAGCTTAGTCGTAGGGTTGGCAGATACGCAGTATTTT

v_call: TRBV30
d_call: .
j_call: TRBJ1-5
cdr3_aa: CAWRGRDNQPQHF
cdr3_nt: TGTGCCTGGAGGGGCAGGGACAATCAGCCCCAGCATTTT

v_call: TRBV10-3
d_call: .
j_call: TRBJ1-4
cdr3_aa: CAISESVGGSEKLFF
cdr3_nt: TGTGCCATCAGTGAGTCGGTGGGAGGGAGTGAAAAACTGTTTTTT

v_call: TRBV6-5
d_call: TRBD1
j_call: TRBJ1-1
cdr3_aa: CASSTGGYTEAFF
cdr3_nt: TGTGCCAGCAGTACAGGGGGCTACACTGAAGCTTTCTTT